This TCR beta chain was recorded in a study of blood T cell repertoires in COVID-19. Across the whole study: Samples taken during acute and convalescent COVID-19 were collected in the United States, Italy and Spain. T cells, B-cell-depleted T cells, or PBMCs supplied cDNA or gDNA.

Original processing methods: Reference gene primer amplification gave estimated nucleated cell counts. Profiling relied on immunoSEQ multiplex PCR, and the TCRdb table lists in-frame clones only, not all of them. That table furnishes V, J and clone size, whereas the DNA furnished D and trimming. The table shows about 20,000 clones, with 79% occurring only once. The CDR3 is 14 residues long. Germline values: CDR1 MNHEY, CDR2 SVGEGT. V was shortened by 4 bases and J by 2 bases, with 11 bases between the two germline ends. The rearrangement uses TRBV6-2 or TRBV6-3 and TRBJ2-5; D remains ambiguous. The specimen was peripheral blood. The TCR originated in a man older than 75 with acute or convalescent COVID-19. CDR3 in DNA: TGTGCCAGCAGTTTATATAGCTATCAAGAGACCCAGTACTTC. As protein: CASSLYSYQETQYF.